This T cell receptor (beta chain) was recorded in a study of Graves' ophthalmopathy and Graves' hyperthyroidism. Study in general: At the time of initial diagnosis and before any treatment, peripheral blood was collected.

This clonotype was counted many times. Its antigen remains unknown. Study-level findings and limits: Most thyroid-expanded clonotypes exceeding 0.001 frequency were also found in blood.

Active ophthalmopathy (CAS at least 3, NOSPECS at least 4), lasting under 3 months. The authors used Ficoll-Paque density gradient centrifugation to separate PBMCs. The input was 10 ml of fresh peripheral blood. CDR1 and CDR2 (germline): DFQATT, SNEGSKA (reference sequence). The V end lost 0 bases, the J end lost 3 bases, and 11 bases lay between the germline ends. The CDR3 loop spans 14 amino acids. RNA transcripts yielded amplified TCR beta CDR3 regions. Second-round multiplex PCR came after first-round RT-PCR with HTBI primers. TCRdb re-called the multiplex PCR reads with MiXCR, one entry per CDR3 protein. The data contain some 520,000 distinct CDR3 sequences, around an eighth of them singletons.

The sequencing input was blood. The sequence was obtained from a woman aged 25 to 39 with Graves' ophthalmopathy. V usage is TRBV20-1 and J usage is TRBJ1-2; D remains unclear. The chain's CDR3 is CSARDGKSHYGYTF. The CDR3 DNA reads TGCAGTGCTAGAGACGGGAAGTCGCACTATGGCTACACCTTC.